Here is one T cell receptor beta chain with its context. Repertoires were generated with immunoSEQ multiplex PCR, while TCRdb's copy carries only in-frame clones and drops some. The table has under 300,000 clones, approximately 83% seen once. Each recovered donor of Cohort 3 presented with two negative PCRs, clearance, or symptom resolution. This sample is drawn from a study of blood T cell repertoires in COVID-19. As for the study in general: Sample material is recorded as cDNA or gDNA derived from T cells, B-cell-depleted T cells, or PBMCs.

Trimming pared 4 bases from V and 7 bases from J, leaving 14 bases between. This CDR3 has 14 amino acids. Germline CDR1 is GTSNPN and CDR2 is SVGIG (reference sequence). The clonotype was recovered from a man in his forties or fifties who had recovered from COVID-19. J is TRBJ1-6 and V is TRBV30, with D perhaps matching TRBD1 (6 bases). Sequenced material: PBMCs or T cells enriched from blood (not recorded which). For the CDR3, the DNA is TGTGCCTGGACCCTCGCAGGGGCGAATTCACCCCTCCACTTT. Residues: CAWTLAGANSPLHF. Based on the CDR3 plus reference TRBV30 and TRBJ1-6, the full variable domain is SQTIHQWPATLVQPVGSPLSLECTVEGTSNPNLYWYRQAAGRGLQLLFYSVGIGQISSEVPQNLSASRPQDRQFILSSKKLLLSDSGFYLCAWTLAGANSPLHFGNGTRLTVT.